The rows below give T cell receptor beta chains drawn from one sample of a study of T cell responses to AZD1222 COVID-19 vaccine. The assay was immunoSEQ multiplex PCR, and TCRdb's table has in-frame clones only and misses some. The repertoire holds 90,000 to 150,000 clones, with roughly 89% as singletons. The material sequenced was peripheral blood, taken on day 0 of AZD1222 vaccination. The receptor set was obtained from an adult in good health. The CDR3 runs from the conserved cysteine through the conserved F or W. The order of the fields is clone size, J gene, V gene, D gene, CDR3 protein. The D gene is left open where the match is weak. Size is omitted from some rows. Given values are once, few, many or a class for expanded clones.

size: NA
J: TRBJ1-4
V: TRBV6-2/TRBV6-3
D: TRBD1
CDR3: CASSSGQGSGEKLFF

size: NA
J: TRBJ2-3
V: TRBV18
D: TRBD2
CDR3: CASSPRLASDTQYF

size: NA
J: TRBJ1-1
V: TRBV19
D: NA
CDR3: CASSLGSTEAFF

size: NA
J: TRBJ1-5
V: TRBV10-3
D: NA
CDR3: CAISVAGNQPQHF

size: NA
J: TRBJ1-3
V: TRBV6-5
D: NA
CDR3: CASSSPRQDSGNTIYF

size: NA
J: TRBJ2-5
V: TRBV28
D: TRBD1
CDR3: CASRSTGARWHF

size: NA
J: TRBJ1-4
V: TRBV28
D: TRBD1
CDR3: CASKLTGGTNEKLFF

size: NA
J: TRBJ2-1
V: TRBV24-1
D: NA
CDR3: CATSDGGATYNEQFF

size: NA
J: TRBJ2-2
V: TRBV2
D: NA
CDR3: CASRADGGAAGELFF

size: few
J: TRBJ1-1
V: TRBV7-3
D: TRBD1
CDR3: CASSLGTPGTGDKAFF

size: NA
J: TRBJ2-7
V: TRBV20-1
D: TRBD1
CDR3: CSASILLQGREQYF

size: NA
J: TRBJ2-5
V: TRBV9
D: NA
CDR3: CASSVFGLGAEETQYF

size: NA
J: TRBJ2-7
V: TRBV30
D: TRBD1
CDR3: CAWSAGQDRSYEQYF

size: few
J: TRBJ2-7
V: TRBV7-2
D: TRBD1
CDR3: CASSFGTGAYEQYF

size: NA
J: TRBJ1-1
V: TRBV19
D: NA
CDR3: CASMTNTEAFF